Each of the 26 T cell receptor beta chains below was sequenced from the same sample in a study of T cell repertoires in cytomegalovirus infection. The antigens these receptors bind are not known. One entry per CDR3 protein results from TCRdb running MiXCR on the reads. The table has more than 300,000 distinct CDR3 sequences, nearly 35% seen once. The sequencing here drew on cultured PBMCs, taken from culture after CMV antigen stimulation. The receptors were gathered from a human donor in good health (CMV status not recorded). Some clones in this sample may be carry-over from other donors' samples.

This sequence joins TRBV11-2 and TRBJ2-3; 8 bases fit TRBD2. The CDR3 sequence is 15 residues long. From germline, CDR1 is SGHAT and CDR2 FQNNGV. Trimming removed 6 bases from V and 6 bases from J; junction bases left unmatched: 11. For the CDR3, the DNA is TGTGCCAGCAGACCTACGCGGGGGGCAATGGATACGCAGTATTTT. It encodes CASRPTRGAMDTQYF.

This clonotype was observed many times. V gene TRBV7-4 combines with J gene TRBJ2-5; 14 bases line up with TRBD2. The J segment lost 7 bases and the V segment lost 0 bases, leaving 13 bases of the junction unmatched. CDR3 size: 19 residues. Germline V gene data show CDR1 as SGHVT and CDR2 as SQSDAQ. The CDR3 sequence: CASSLAPWTSGRKVRTQYF. In DNA, the CDR3 is TGTGCCAGCAGCTTAGCGCCATGGACTAGCGGGAGGAAAGTGAGGACCCAGTACTTC.

This clonotype was detected once. The J gene is TRBJ2-1, the V gene TRBV19, with unresolved D. This CDR3 has 13 residues. Germline CDR1 and CDR2: LNHDA and SQIVND (reference sequence). Trimming pared 6 bases from V and 6 bases from J, leaving 12 bases between. The CDR3 DNA reads TGTGCCAGTAGCCCCGGGCTATTCAATGAGCAGTTCTTC. Its translation is CASSPGLFNEQFF.

This clonotype was counted ten times or more. The V and J genes are TRBV7-2 and TRBJ1-3; D is undetermined. CDR1 SGHTA and CDR2 FQGNSA come from the germline V gene. The length of the CDR3 is 14 residues. The germline V and J ends were trimmed by 1 base and 0 bases, with 4 bases remaining between them. The CDR3 loop is CASSLGHSGNTIYF. The CDR3 DNA reads as TGTGCCAGCAGCTTAGGTCACTCTGGAAACACCATATATTTT.

The rearrangement joins TRBV7-2 to TRBJ2-1, with D perhaps matching TRBD2 (6 bases). Per the germline V gene, CDR1 is SGHTA and CDR2 is FQGNSA. V lost 5 bases and J lost 2, with 10 bases in between. This CDR3 comprises 14 residues. The CDR3 loop is CASSLTSTYNEQFF. The CDR3 DNA is TGTGCCAGCAGCCTGACTAGTACCTACAATGAGCAGTTCTTC.

The chain has TRBV10-2 and TRBJ1-1; D gene ambiguous. Trimming pared 1 base from V and 1 base from J, leaving 10 bases between. The CDR3 sequence is 15 residues long. Looked up from germline, CDR1 is WSHSY and CDR2 is SAAADI. CDR3 bases: TGCGCCAGCAGTGAGTTGCTTTCCGGGAACACTGAAGCTTTCTTT. Its translation: CASSELLSGNTEAFF.

The gene calls are TRBV6-5 and TRBJ1-3, with D unresolved. The germline V gene encodes CDR1 MNHEY and CDR2 SVGAGI. Trimming left V 6 bases short and J 4 bases short, with 7 bases between. The CDR3 consists of 12 residues. CDR3 amino acids: CASRSTGNTIYF. The CDR3 coding sequence is TGTGCCAGCAGGTCGACGGGAAACACCATATATTTT.

The chain couples TRBV12-3 or TRBV12-4 to TRBJ1-2; the match to TRBD1 covers 7 bases. The CDR3 consists of 14 residues. The J segment lost 8 bases and the V segment lost 5 bases, leaving 11 bases of the junction unmatched. The CDR3 DNA follows: TGTGCCAGCAGTACCCTGACAGGGAGGAGCGGCTACACCTTC. Translation: CASSTLTGRSGYTF.

This clonotype occurred a few times. This chain links TRBV19 with TRBJ1-6; weak D call: TRBD1 (5 bases). Trimming removed 7 bases from V and 9 bases from J, with 16 bases in between. This CDR3 region has 14 residues. The germline V gene has CDR1 LNHDA and CDR2 SQIVND (reference sequence). DNA for the CDR3: TGTGCCAGTAACGGGGCCCGTTCGGGTTCACCCCTCCACTTT. Its translation: CASNGARSGSPLHF.

This clonotype was seen once. V gene TRBV19 combines with J gene TRBJ1-1, with TRBD1 matching 10 bases. Germline loops: CDR1 LNHDA, CDR2 SQIVND (reference sequence). With 7 bases clipped from V and 4 bases from J, the junction kept 15 bases outside the gene matches. The CDR3 runs to 17 residues. The CDR3 nucleotides are TGTGCCAGTACCCGACAGGGGGCTTTTGATTGGGGCACTGAAGCTTTCTTT. It codes for CASTRQGAFDWGTEAFF.

The J gene is TRBJ1-6, the V gene TRBV5-1; no definite D call. Trimming took 0 bases from V and 3 from J, leaving 16 bases between them. Per germline, CDR1 SGHRS and CDR2 YFSETQ. The CDR3 runs 18 residues. The DNA of the CDR3 is TGCGCCAGCAGCTTGGACAGTCTTGGGTCCTTCTATAATTCACCCCTCCACTTT. Amino acid sequence: CASSLDSLGSFYNSPLHF.

This clonotype was detected a few times. The chain links TRBV27 to TRBJ1-5, with 7 nucleotides matching TRBD1. J was trimmed by 3 bases and V by 6 bases; bases with no gene match: 8. Germline lookup yields CDR1 MNHEY and CDR2 SMNVEV (reference sequence). The CDR3 is 15 amino acids. The CDR3 nucleotides read TGTGCCAGCAGGGTTACAGGGGTCACCAATCAGCCCCAGCATTTT. Residues: CASRVTGVTNQPQHF.

The chain links TRBV12-3 or TRBV12-4 to TRBJ1-3; 7 positions match TRBD1. V gave up 6 bases and J gave up 2 bases; unmatched junction bases: 7. The CDR3 contains 15 residues. CDR3 DNA sequence: TGTGCCAGCAGGGCCGGACAGGCGACTGGAAACACCATATATTTT. Translation gives CASRAGQATGNTIYF.

This rearrangement joins TRBV7-9 to TRBJ1-2; D may be TRBD1 (6 bases). This CDR3 comprises 14 residues. CDR1 and CDR2 (germline): SEHNR, FQNEAQ (reference sequence). Trimming removed 4 bases at V and 5 bases at J, with 14 bases between. CDR3 DNA: TGTGCCAGCAGCTCCCTGGACAGAGAATATGGCTACACCTTC. This codes for CASSSLDREYGYTF. The variable domain in full, completed from reference TRBV7-9 and TRBJ1-2, reads DTGVSQNPRHKITKRGQNVTFRCDPISEHNRLYWYRQTLGQGPEFLTYFQNEAQLEKSRLLSDRFSAERPKGSFSTLEIQRTEQGDSAMYLCASSSLDREYGYTFGSGTRLTVV.

This chain joins TRBV29-1 and TRBJ1-2; D call uncertain. CDR1 and CDR2 from the germline V gene are SQVTM and ANQGSEA. V was clipped by 5 bases and J by 4 bases, with 20 bases between them. CDR3 length equals 15 residues. For the CDR3, the DNA is TGCAGCGTTCTCGTCATCCCAAAATTCGGCTATGGCTACACCTTC. Residues: CSVLVIPKFGYGYTF.

This clonotype was recorded many times. V gene TRBV5-8 combines with J gene TRBJ2-6; D may be TRBD1 (5 bases). Looked up from germline, CDR1 is SGHTS and CDR2 is YDEGEE. CDR3 length equals 19 residues. The V end was cut by 0 bases, the J end by 0 bases, with 16 bases between. CDR3 loop: CASSLVVGEVYSGANVLTF. In DNA form, the CDR3 reads TGTGCCAGCAGCTTGGTAGTAGGGGAAGTATACTCTGGGGCCAACGTCCTGACTTTC. Full variable domain (rest looked up from reference TRBV5-8 and TRBJ2-6): EAGVTQSPTHLIKTRGQQATLRCSPISGHTSVYWYQQALGLGLQFLLWYDEGEERNRGNFPPRFSGRQFPNYSSELNVNALELEDSALYLCASSLVVGEVYSGANVLTFGAGSRLTVL.

This rearrangement joins TRBV7-2 to TRBJ2-4, with D maybe TRBD2 (6 bases). Trimming removed 1 base at V and 1 base at J, with 14 bases between. Germline lookup yields CDR1 SGHTA and CDR2 FQGNSA. This CDR3 region has 17 residues. The CDR3 bases are TGTGCCAGCAGCTTAGATGGCGGGATGGGGGCCAAAAACATTCAGTACTTC. It translates to CASSLDGGMGAKNIQYF.

The genes are TRBV5-4 and TRBJ2-7, with unresolved D. CDR3 length: 15 residues. Trimming removed 3 bases from V and 0 bases from J, with 13 bases in between. Germline CDR1 reads SGHNT; CDR2 reads YYREEE (reference sequence). The CDR3 nucleotides read TGTGCCAGCAGCTCCCCGAGTAGACCCTCCTACGAGCAGTACTTC. Translation gives CASSSPSRPSYEQYF.

The CDR3 DNA is TGTGCCAGCTCACCACGTGTATCTAGCGGGAGGGCCAGATGGTATTTT. This translates into CASSPRVSSGRARWYF. The chain links TRBV18 to TRBJ2-3; 12 nucleotides agree with TRBD2. The length of the CDR3 is 16 residues. Germline CDR1 KGHSH, CDR2 LQKENI. The ends lost 1 base at V and 14 bases at J; junction bases unmatched: 13.

J is TRBJ1-1 and V is TRBV12-3 or TRBV12-4; 8 bases align to TRBD1. This CDR3 is 13 amino acids long. With V trimmed by 5 bases and J by 6 bases, 5 bases remained unmatched. This CDR3 is CASSQRGQAEAFF. CDR3 nucleotide sequence: TGTGCCAGCAGTCAGAGGGGACAGGCTGAAGCTTTCTTT.

The chain combines TRBV10-3 with TRBJ2-7, with D maybe TRBD2 (7 bases). The CDR3 covers 15 residues. Trimming removed 6 bases at V and 2 bases at J, with 17 bases between. From germline, CDR1 is ENHRY and CDR2 SYGVKD. This CDR3 reads CAIRGEGHPPYEQYF. CDR3 DNA sequence: TGTGCCATCAGGGGGGAGGGACACCCTCCCTACGAGCAGTACTTC.

The V and J genes are TRBV11-2 and TRBJ2-1, with D perhaps TRBD1 or TRBD2 (5 bases each). Germline CDR1 is SGHAT and CDR2 is FQNNGV. With 5 bases removed from V and 7 bases from J, the gap between germline ends came to 18 bases. CDR3 length: 15 amino acids. The CDR3 loop is CASSPEGLELNEQFF. CDR3 nucleotides: TGTGCCAGCAGCCCCGAGGGGCTAGAGTTAAATGAGCAGTTCTTC.

This clonotype was observed many times. This chain uses TRBV7-2 with TRBJ1-6; D gene uncertain. The germline V and J ends were trimmed by 2 bases and 4 bases, with 6 bases remaining between them. Germline V lookup: CDR1 SGHTA, CDR2 FQGNSA. This CDR3 is built from 14 residues. The CDR3 DNA reads TGTGCCAGCAGCTTAAACGTATATAATTCACCCCTCCACTTT. It translates to CASSLNVYNSPLHF.

This clonotype turned up a few times. J is TRBJ2-4 and V is TRBV6-2 or TRBV6-3; D not certain. Per the germline V gene, CDR1 is MNHEY and CDR2 is SVGEGT. This CDR3 region has 12 residues. V was pared by 2 bases and J by 3 bases, with 2 bases between. CDR3 DNA: TGTGCCAGCAGTTACAACAAAAACATTCAGTACTTC. Translating it yields CASSYNKNIQYF.

Here the CDR3 DNA reads TGTGCCAGCACTAAACTTGGGACTAGCGGAGTCTACAATGAGCAGTTCTTC. Its protein is CASTKLGTSGVYNEQFF. The rearrangement uses TRBV6-2 or TRBV6-3 and TRBJ2-1, with TRBD2 identical over 11 bases. The CDR3 loop spans 17 amino acids. The germline gives CDR1 MNHEY, CDR2 SVGEGT. Trimming cost V 7 bases and J 3 bases; bases outside gene matches: 11.

Only a few counts were recorded for this clonotype. The chain carries TRBV6-2 or TRBV6-3 and TRBJ2-7; D ambiguous. The CDR3 consists of 14 residues. V lost 6 bases and J 4 bases, leaving 16 bases between the germline ends. Per germline, CDR1 MNHEY and CDR2 SVGEGT. The DNA of the CDR3 is TGTGCCAGCAGGCCGTCCCGGAGTCCATACGAGCAGTACGTC. Encoded protein: CASRPSRSPYEQYV.